Listed here is a single TCR beta chain. In the authors' methods: Amplification of reference gene primers provided the estimated nucleated cell counts. Here immunoSEQ multiplex PCR was the method, and the copy in TCRdb shows in-frame clones only, minus some. From that table come the V and J calls and clone size; the DNA was used to work out D and trimming. The top ten clones hold roughly 37% of a sample with 130,000 to 150,000 clones, over 70% of them seen once. The data derive from a study of blood T cell repertoires in COVID-19. Turning to the study itself: Collection of acute and convalescent COVID-19 samples took place in the United States, Italy and Spain. T cells, B-cell-depleted T cells, or PBMCs provided the cDNA or gDNA that served as material.

The junction had 6 bases not matched to a gene; V was cut back by 2 bases and J by 3 bases. Germline values: CDR1 GTSNPN, CDR2 SVGIG (reference sequence). This CDR3 has 14 residues. The sequenced sample was peripheral blood. The sequence came from a man aged 50 to 59 who had recovered from COVID-19. This chain links TRBV30 with TRBJ2-7; 8 bases fit TRBD1. The CDR3 bases are TGTGCCTGGAGTTTTGTGACAGGGGACTACGAGCAGTACTTC. This codes for CAWSFVTGDYEQYF. Using reference TRBV30 and TRBJ2-7 for the parts outside the CDR3, the full variable domain is SQTIHQWPATLVQPVGSPLSLECTVEGTSNPNLYWYRQAAGRGLQLLFYSVGIGQISSEVPQNLSASRPQDRQFILSSKKLLLSDSGFYLCAWSFVTGDYEQYFGPGTRLTVT.